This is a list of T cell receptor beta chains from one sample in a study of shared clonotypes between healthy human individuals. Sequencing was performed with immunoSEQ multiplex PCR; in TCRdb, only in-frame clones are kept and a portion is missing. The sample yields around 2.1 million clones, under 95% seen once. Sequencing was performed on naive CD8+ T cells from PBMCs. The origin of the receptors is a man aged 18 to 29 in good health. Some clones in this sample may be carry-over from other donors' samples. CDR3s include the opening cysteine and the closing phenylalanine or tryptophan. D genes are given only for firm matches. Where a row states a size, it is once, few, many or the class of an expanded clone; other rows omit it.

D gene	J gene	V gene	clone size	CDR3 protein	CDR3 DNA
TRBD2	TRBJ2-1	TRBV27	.	CASRLAGGPFRNEQFF	TGTGCCAGCAGGCTAGCGGGAGGGCCTTTTCGTAATGAGCAGTTCTTC
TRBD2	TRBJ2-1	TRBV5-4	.	CASSLEGTTDNEQFF	TGTGCCAGCAGCTTGGAGGGGACTACCGACAATGAGCAGTTCTTC
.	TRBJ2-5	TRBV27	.	CASSLRGGETQYF	TGTGCCAGCAGTTTGAGAGGAGGAGAGACCCAGTACTTC
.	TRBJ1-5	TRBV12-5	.	CASGLDLNQPQHF	TGTGCTAGTGGTTTAGACCTCAATCAGCCCCAGCATTTT
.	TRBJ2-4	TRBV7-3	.	CASSPRPEVGKNIQYF	TGTGCCAGCAGCCCCCGACCAGAGGTAGGCAAAAACATTCAGTACTTC
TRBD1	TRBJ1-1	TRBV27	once	CASSLWDRGEAFF	TGTGCCAGCAGTTTATGGGACAGGGGTGAAGCTTTCTTT
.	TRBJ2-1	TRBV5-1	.	CASSLKVPEQFF	TGCGCCAGCAGCTTGAAAGTGCCTGAGCAGTTCTTC
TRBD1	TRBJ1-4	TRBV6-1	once	CASSEIQGATNEKLFF	TGTGCCAGCAGTGAAATTCAGGGGGCAACTAATGAAAAACTGTTTTTT
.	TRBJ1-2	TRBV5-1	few	CASSLDPRMGYGYTF	TGCGCCAGCAGCTTGGACCCCAGGATGGGCTATGGCTACACCTTC
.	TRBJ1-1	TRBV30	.	CAKKDTFNTEAFF	TGTGCCAAAAAGGACACCTTCAACACTGAAGCTTTCTTT
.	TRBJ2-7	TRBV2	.	CASLAESVATYEQYF	TGTGCCAGCTTGGCGGAGAGCGTCGCCACCTACGAGCAGTACTTC
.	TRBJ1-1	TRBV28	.	CASSSSGRTEAFF	TGTGCCAGCAGTTCGTCCGGGAGAACTGAAGCTTTCTTT
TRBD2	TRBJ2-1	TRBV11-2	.	CASSFSAGERNEQFF	TGTGCCAGCAGCTTTTCAGCGGGAGAACGCAATGAGCAGTTCTTC
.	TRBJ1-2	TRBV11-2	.	CASSSGGTSYGYTF	TGTGCCAGCAGCTCTGGGGGTACCTCTTATGGCTACACCTTC
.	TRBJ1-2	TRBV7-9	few	CASSLAAGYGYTF	TGTGCCAGCAGCTTAGCGGCAGGCTATGGCTACACCTTC
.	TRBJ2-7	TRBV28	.	CASSFIAGTGVPLAGSYEQYF	TGTGCCAGCAGTTTTATTGCGGGGACAGGGGTACCGCTAGCGGGATCCTACGAGCAGTACTTC
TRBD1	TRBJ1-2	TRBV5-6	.	CASSFGTGGYGYTF	TGTGCCAGCAGCTTCGGGACAGGCGGCTATGGCTACACCTTC
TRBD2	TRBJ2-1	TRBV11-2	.	CASSHGPTIAGGGNEQFF	TGTGCCAGCAGCCATGGACCCACTATAGCGGGAGGTGGCAATGAGCAGTTCTTC
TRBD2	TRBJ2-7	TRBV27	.	CASSPFLAGEQYF	TGTGCCAGCAGTCCGTTCCTAGCGGGCGAGCAGTACTTC
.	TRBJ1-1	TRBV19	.	CASSTRGGFDTEAFF	TGTGCCAGTAGTACGCGCGGGGGATTCGACACTGAAGCTTTCTTT
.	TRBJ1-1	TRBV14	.	CASSQMVNTEAFF	TGTGCCAGCAGCCAAATGGTGAACACTGAAGCTTTCTTT
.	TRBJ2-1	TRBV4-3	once	CASSQDTGPGNEQFF	TGCGCCAGCAGCCAAGATACGGGGCCGGGGAATGAGCAGTTCTTC
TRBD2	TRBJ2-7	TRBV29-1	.	CSVVGGSSTYEQYF	TGCAGCGTTGTGGGGGGGAGTTCCACCTACGAGCAGTACTTC
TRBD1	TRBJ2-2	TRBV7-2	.	CASSPRTGRNTGELFF	TGTGCCAGCAGCCCCCGGACAGGGCGGAACACCGGGGAGCTGTTTTTT
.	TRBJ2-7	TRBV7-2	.	CASSSPRERYEQYF	TGTGCCAGCAGCTCACCCAGGGAGAGATACGAGCAGTACTTC
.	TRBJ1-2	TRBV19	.	CASGGGGYYGYTF	TGTGCCAGTGGTGGAGGGGGATACTATGGCTACACCTTC
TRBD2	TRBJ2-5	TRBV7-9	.	CASSLGDAGGQETQYF	TGTGCCAGCAGCTTAGGGGATGCGGGAGGGCAAGAGACCCAGTACTTC